This TCR beta chain was profiled in a study of control samples from healthy donors and cancer patients. Using immunoSEQ multiplex PCR, the repertoire was profiled, and TCRdb retains in-frame clones only, with some absent. The sample has over 100,000 clones, 80% to 95% seen once. Germline V CDR1 and CDR2: MNHEY, SVGAGI. This CDR3 contains 15 residues. V lost 6 bases to trimming and J lost 7 bases; unmatched junction nucleotides: 9. This clonotype was sampled from a man aged 18 to 30 in good health. The chain carries TRBV6-5 and TRBJ1-2; TRBD1 matches at 12 bases. The sequencing sample was made of blood. CDR3 amino acids: CASRKTGTGGTGYTF. Here the CDR3 DNA reads TGTGCCAGCAGGAAAACCGGGACAGGGGGCACTGGCTACACCTTC.